This T cell receptor (beta chain) stems from a study of shared T cell receptors in the human thymus (dated by TCRdb to about 2021). About the investigation overall: The study examined how self-reactive, shared T-cell receptor alpha chains are generated in the human thymus.

Taken from the germline V gene, the CDR1 and CDR2 loops are KGHSH and LQKENI. V loses 3 bases at its end and J loses 0 bases; junction bases beyond the gene matches: 5. Spanning cysteine to phenylalanine, the CDR3 consists of 17 amino acids. Only the CDR3 DNA is retained, 51 bases long and in frame from the first base. The library came from the immunoSEQ multiplex PCR assay. Held by TCRdb, this immuneACCESS table contains in-frame sequences only and omits some clones. Under half of the omission traces to an unresolved V gene where checked; the cause of the rest is unknown. The sample contains 630,000 or so clones, approximately 89% of them found a single time. The ten most abundant clones make up roughly 0.0089% of the sample. This clone was observed once. Its antigen target is currently unknown. Base qualities were left out, and no much larger clone turns up one base away. The sample was also linked to a second study, of human thymus T cells. The other study reports the following: The donors were immunologically healthy infants in Finland who had open corrective cardiac surgery for congenital heart defects. The thymus tissue came from surgical resects taken out during corrective cardiac surgery. V and J gene segment usage appeared biased in both thymic and peripheral blood repertoires. According to the related research, thymic TCR repertoires were highly overlapping among unrelated individuals. The study used under 10 infant thymus samples plus four related peripheral blood samples to characterize TCR alpha and beta repertoires. Donor ages ranging from about 7 to 250 days were recorded, and several male and a couple of female infants were included in the cohort. Thymocytes were released mechanically from tissue and stored at -70 °C as pellets of about 9-32 million cells. A QIAsymphony instrument was used to extract genomic DNA from the frozen cell pellets. TCRB and TCRAD loci were amplified from a standardized quantity of quality-controlled genomic DNA using the immunoSEQ multiplex PCR assay. Amplicons spanned the V(D)J region at a length sufficient to cover the CDR3 and identify V and J genes. Through the commercial immunoSEQ service, the amplicons were sequenced on an Illumina platform. Corrections for primer bias and sequencing errors followed previously described methods, while TCRAD and TCRB definitions were based on the IMGT database. immunoSEQ Analyzer 3.0 and VDJTools were used for repertoire analysis, which covered basic statistics, V/J segment usage, diversity estimates, rarefaction and pairwise overlap. Diversity was estimated with Chao1, ChaoE, Efron-Thisted, Shannon and inverse Simpson indices, and also on datasets down-sampled to the smallest sample. Repertoire overlap used strict matching of CDR3 nucleotide sequence, V gene and J gene, with Jaccard-based multidimensional scaling clustering. On average, thymus samples gave roughly 740,000 unique TCRB clonotypes, whereas blood samples gave about 84,000.

Sequenced input: thymocytes. This sequence was found in a boy younger than two with a congenital heart defect. Donor details come from another sample of the same person, matched by shared clones. The V gene is TRBV18 and the J gene is TRBJ1-4; 9 central nucleotides agree with TRBD1. The nucleotide sequence reads as follows: TGTGCCAGCTCACCCGGGACAGGGCCCGCAACTAATGAAAAACTGTTTTTT. It is translated as CASSPGTGPATNEKLFF.